This paragraph covers one TCR beta chain sequence. The antigen is unknown. The sample originates from a study of cytomegalovirus exposure and HLA in healthy donors. Across the study: HLA-typed donors contributed 80 million or so unique TCRs, which were held in an early data release.

PCR was performed using 60 Vbeta and 13 Jbeta primers. TCRdb keeps only in-frame clones here, not all; method: immunoSEQ multiplex PCR. The table has 50,000 to 55,000 clones, about four fifths seen once. Study-wide results and caveats: The authors enumerated 150 to 200 TCR beta chains as linked to cytomegalovirus. Earlier analysis looked at TCR beta V segments, and most were productive about 90% or about 30% of the time.

The CDR3 is 16 amino acids. Per germline, CDR1 MGHRA and CDR2 YSYEKL. V lost 0 bases, J lost 5 bases, and 9 bases stayed unmatched. This TCR derives from a boy aged 10-17 years in good health and CMV-seropositive. The chain recombines TRBV4-1 with TRBJ1-2; 7 positions match TRBD1. The sample was PBMCs. The CDR3 loop reads CASSQDLERQGYGYTF. CDR3 DNA: TGCGCCAGCAGCCAAGACCTGGAGAGACAGGGTTATGGCTACACCTTC.